One and the same sample provided the 2 T cell receptor beta chains below, sequenced in a study of T cell repertoires in cytomegalovirus infection. MiXCR, run by TCRdb on the reads, gives a single entry per CDR3 protein. The sample includes approximately 200,000 distinct CDR3 sequences, 22% of them seen just once. Sequenced: CD8+ T cells from PBMCs. These receptors all come from a human donor in good health (CMV status not recorded). Some clones in this sample may be carry-over from other donors' samples.

This chain connects TRBV7-8 to TRBJ2-7, with D tentatively TRBD2 (5 bases). CDR1 and CDR2 from the germline V gene are SGHVS and FQNEAQ. The CDR3 runs to 14 residues. The V and J ends lost 5 bases and 2 bases respectively, with 13 bases between them. CDR3 loop: CASSPPGVAYEQYF. In nucleotides, the CDR3 is TGTGCCAGCAGCCCCCCCGGGGTCGCCTACGAGCAGTACTTC.

This clonotype was seen at least ten times. The chain combines TRBV19 with TRBJ1-5, with a possible D match to TRBD1 (5 bases). CDR3 length: 14 amino acids. The germline V gene encodes CDR1 LNHDA and CDR2 SQIVND (reference sequence). V was trimmed by 6 bases and J by 3 bases, leaving 12 bases between them. CDR3 DNA sequence: TGTGCCAGTAGCGGGGACGGGTACAATCAGCCCCAGCATTTT. As protein: CASSGDGYNQPQHF.